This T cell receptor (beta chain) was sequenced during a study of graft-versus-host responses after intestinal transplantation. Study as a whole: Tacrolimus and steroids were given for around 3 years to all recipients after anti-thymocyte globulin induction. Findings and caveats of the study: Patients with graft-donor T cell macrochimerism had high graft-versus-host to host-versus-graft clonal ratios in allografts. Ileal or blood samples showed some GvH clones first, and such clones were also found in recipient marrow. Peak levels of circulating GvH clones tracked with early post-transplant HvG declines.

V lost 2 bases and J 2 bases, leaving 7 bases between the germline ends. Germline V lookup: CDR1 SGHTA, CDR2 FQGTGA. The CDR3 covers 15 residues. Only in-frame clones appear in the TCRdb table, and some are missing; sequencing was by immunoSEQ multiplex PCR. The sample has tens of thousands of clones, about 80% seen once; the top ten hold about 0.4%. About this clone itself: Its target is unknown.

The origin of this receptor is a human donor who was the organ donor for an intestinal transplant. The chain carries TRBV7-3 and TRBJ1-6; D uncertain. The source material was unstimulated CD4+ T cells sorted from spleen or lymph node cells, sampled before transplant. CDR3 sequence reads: CASSLGTPYNSPLHF. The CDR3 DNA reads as TGTGCCAGCAGCTTAGGTACACCCTATAATTCACCCCTCCACTTT.